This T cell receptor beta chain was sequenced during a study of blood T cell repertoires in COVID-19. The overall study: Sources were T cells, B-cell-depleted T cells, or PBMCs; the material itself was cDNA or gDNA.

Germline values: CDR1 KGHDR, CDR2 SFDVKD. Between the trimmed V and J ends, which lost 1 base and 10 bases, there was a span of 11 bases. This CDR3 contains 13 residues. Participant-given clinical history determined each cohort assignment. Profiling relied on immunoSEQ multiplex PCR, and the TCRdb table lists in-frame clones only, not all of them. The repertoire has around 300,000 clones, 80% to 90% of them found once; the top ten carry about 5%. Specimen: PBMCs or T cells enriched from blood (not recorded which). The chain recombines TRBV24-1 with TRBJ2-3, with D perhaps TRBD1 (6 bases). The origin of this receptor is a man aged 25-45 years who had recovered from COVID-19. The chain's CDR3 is CATSDFVQGAQYF. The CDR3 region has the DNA TGTGCCACCAGTGATTTCGTACAGGGTGCGCAGTATTTT.